This T cell receptor (beta chain) was documented in a study of cytomegalovirus exposure and HLA in healthy donors. The study's findings and limits: About 87% or about 30% of the time was how often most TCR beta V segments were productive, according to an earlier analysis. A later analysis linked a missense DCLRE1C variant to TCR beta V- and J-gene trimming.

The germline CDR1 and CDR2 sequences are SNHLY and FYNNEI. Between the trimmed V and J ends, which lost 6 bases and 6 bases, there was a span of 17 bases. The CDR3 consists of 14 residues. Comments on this clone: Its target is not known.

60 Vbeta and 13 Jbeta primers were used in PCR. The data were produced by immunoSEQ multiplex PCR, yet TCRdb's version contains in-frame clones alone and is incomplete. The sample shows fewer than 180,000 clones, 75% to 85% of them seen only once. The sequenced sample was PBMCs. This TCR was sampled from a human donor in good health. V and J are TRBV2 and TRBJ1-1; possibly TRBD1 for D (5 bases). This chain's CDR3 is CASSERAGFAEAFF. The CDR3 DNA is TGTGCCAGCAGCGAGCGTGCAGGGTTCGCTGAAGCTTTCTTT.